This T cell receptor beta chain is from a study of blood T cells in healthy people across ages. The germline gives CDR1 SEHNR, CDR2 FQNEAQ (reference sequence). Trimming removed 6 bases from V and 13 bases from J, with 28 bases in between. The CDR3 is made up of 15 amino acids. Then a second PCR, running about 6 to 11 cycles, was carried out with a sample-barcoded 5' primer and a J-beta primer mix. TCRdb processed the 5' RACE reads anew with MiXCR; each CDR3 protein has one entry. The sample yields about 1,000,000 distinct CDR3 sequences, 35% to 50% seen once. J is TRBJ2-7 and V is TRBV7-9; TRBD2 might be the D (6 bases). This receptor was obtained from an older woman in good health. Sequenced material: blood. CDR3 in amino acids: CASSPTNNDRETHYF. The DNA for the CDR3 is TGTGCCAGCAGTCCAACAAATAATGATCGGGAGACCCATTACTTC.